These 10 T cell receptor beta chains share one sample of origin, sequenced in a study of T-cell reconstitution after alpha-beta-depleted transplantation in children. Unique molecular identifiers featured in how the TCRbeta library was prepared. TCRdb ran MiXCR on the PCR reads and lists one entry per CDR3 protein. The repertoire holds under 750,000 distinct CDR3 sequences, with 23% as singletons. Source: PBMCs, mostly from graft donor cells, taken 360 days after TCRalphabeta/CD19-depleted stem cell transplant. Receptors were obtained from a boy under two years old who had a stem cell transplant for acute myeloid leukemia, so the T cells may come from the graft donor.

CDR3 protein: CASSPITSYNEQFF. The CDR3 coding sequence is TGTGCCAGCAGTCCTATTACCTCCTACAATGAGCAGTTCTTC. The rearrangement joins TRBV27 to TRBJ2-1; D not resolved. Germline V gene data show CDR1 as MNHEY and CDR2 as SMNVEV (reference sequence). V was cut by 5 bases and J by 0 bases, with 8 bases left in between. This CDR3 comprises 14 residues.

This clonotype was picked up many times. The chain combines TRBV7-2 with TRBJ1-6, with D tentatively TRBD1 (5 bases). CDR1 and CDR2 from the germline V gene are SGHTA and FQGNSA. Trimming stripped 1 base from V and 6 bases from J, with 10 bases between. The CDR3 has 15 residues. The CDR3 here is CASSLGAGTNSPLHF. The CDR3 DNA follows: TGTGCCAGCAGCTTAGGAGCAGGGACTAATTCACCCCTCCACTTT.

This clonotype came up many times. The chain is built from TRBV4-1 and TRBJ2-2, with a possible D match to TRBD2 (5 bases). Trimming removed 5 bases from V and 4 bases from J, with 14 bases in between. This CDR3 spans 15 amino acids. Germline CDR1 reads MGHRA; CDR2 reads YSYEKL. Written as DNA, the CDR3 is TGCGCCAGCAGCGCCGCCGTTGAGGGCACCGGGGAGCTGTTTTTT. This gives the protein CASSAAVEGTGELFF.

The chain has TRBV7-2 and TRBJ2-4, with a possible D match to TRBD2 (6 bases). This CDR3 comprises 16 residues. V lost 2 bases, J lost 1 base, and 12 bases lay in between. The germline CDR1 and CDR2 sequences are SGHTA and FQGNSA. CDR3 in DNA: TGTGCCAGCAGCTTAAGTCCGGGGGTGGCCAAAAACATTCAGTACTTC. Protein: CASSLSPGVAKNIQYF.

This clonotype was counted a few times. This sequence joins TRBV4-1 and TRBJ2-3, with unresolved D. CDR3 length: 16 residues. V was cut by 0 bases and J by 0 bases, with 10 bases left in between. Germline-derived CDR1 and CDR2 are MGHRA and YSYEKL. The CDR3 loop reads CASSQDRPESTDTQYF. In nucleotides, the CDR3 is TGCGCCAGCAGCCAAGACAGACCAGAGAGCACAGATACGCAGTATTTT.

This clonotype came up many times. The rearrangement joins TRBV10-1 to TRBJ2-5; D tentatively reads TRBD1 or TRBD2 (6 bases each). Germline loops: CDR1 WNHNN, CDR2 SYGVQD (reference sequence). The CDR3 has 14 residues. Trimming shortened V by 3 bases and J by 5 bases, and 13 bases separated the two germline ends. Here the CDR3 DNA reads TGCGCCAGCAGTGATGGGGGGCCACGGGAGACCCAGTACTTC. Translated, it gives CASSDGGPRETQYF.

In this sample, this clonotype turned up a few times. The chain has TRBV11-2 and TRBJ1-4; a weak D match, TRBD1 (5 bases). Trimming cost V 2 bases and J 8 bases, with 12 bases left between them. This CDR3 contains 14 residues. In germline, CDR1 is SGHAT, CDR2 FQNNGV. The CDR3 region is CASSLPGPEEKLFF. DNA of the CDR3: TGTGCCAGCAGCTTACCGGGACCGGAGGAAAAACTGTTTTTT.

The chain is built from TRBV19 and TRBJ2-1, with 10 bases matching TRBD2. V dropped 5 bases and J dropped 5; count of bases not matched to a gene: 12. Germline V CDR1 and CDR2: LNHDA, SQIVND (reference sequence). The CDR3 is 17 amino acids. The CDR3 DNA is TGTGCCAGTAGTTTCCAGGGGACTAGCGAACCCGACAATGAGCAGTTCTTC. Translated: CASSFQGTSEPDNEQFF.

The table lists this clonotype with many counts. V is TRBV7-2 and J is TRBJ2-1; 10 positions agree with TRBD1. The CDR3 totals 16 residues. Germline CDR1 and CDR2: SGHTA and FQGNSA. The ends lost 3 bases at V and 4 bases at J; junction bases unmatched: 6. CDR3: CASSLKRDRGYNEQFF. CDR3 coding DNA: TGTGCCAGCAGCTTGAAGAGGGACAGGGGATACAATGAGCAGTTCTTC. Combining the CDR3 with reference TRBV7-2 and TRBJ2-1 gives the whole variable domain GAGVSQSPSNKVTEKGKDVELRCDPISGHTALYWYRQSLGQGLEFLIYFQGNSAPDKSGLPSDRFSAERTGGSVSTLTIQRTQQEDSAVYLCASSLKRDRGYNEQFFGPGTRLTVL.

This clonotype was observed a few times. This rearrangement joins TRBV29-1 to TRBJ2-2, with 8 bases lining up with TRBD1. Trimming cost V 4 bases and J 4 bases; bases outside gene matches: 11. Germline V gene data show CDR1 as SQVTM and CDR2 as ANQGSEA. This CDR3 has 16 residues. CDR3 sequence (DNA): TGCAGCGTTGTCGCCGGTTTGGACAGGGCCACCGGGGAGCTGTTTTTT. It specifies CSVVAGLDRATGELFF.